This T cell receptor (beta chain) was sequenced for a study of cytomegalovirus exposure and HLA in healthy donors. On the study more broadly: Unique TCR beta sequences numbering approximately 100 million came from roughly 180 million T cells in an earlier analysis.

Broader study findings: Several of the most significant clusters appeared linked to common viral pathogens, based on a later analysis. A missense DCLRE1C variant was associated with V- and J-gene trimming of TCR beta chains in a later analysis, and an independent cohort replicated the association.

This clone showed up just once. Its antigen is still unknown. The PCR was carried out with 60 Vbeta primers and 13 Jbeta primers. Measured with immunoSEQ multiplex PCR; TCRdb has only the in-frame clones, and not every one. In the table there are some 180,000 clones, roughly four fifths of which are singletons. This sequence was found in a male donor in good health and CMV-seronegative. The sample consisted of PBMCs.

CDR3: CASTTSGGLYGYTF. The CDR3 nucleotides read TGTGCCAGCACCACCTCTGGGGGGTTGTATGGCTACACCTTC. The gene calls are TRBV28 and TRBJ1-2, with D tentatively TRBD1 (5 bases). The germline CDR1 and CDR2 sequences are MDHEN and SYDVKM. Trimming pared 7 bases from V and 5 bases from J, leaving 17 bases between. There are 14 residues in the CDR3.